What follows describes a single T cell receptor beta chain. As yet, its antigen is unknown. Primers: 60 Vbeta forward and 13 Jbeta reverse. Libraries were prepared by immunoSEQ multiplex PCR; TCRdb keeps only in-frame clonotypes and omits some of them. The sample shows roughly 65,000 clones, around 68% of them seen only once. This specimen comes from a study of cytomegalovirus exposure and HLA in healthy donors. V dropped 2 bases and J dropped 1 base, with 8 bases sitting between them. The CDR3 is 14 amino acids. Looked up from germline, CDR1 is GTSNPN and CDR2 is SVGIG (reference sequence). General study results and limits: The authors confirmed in vitro that three CMV-associated chains were specific for CMV antigens.

This sequence was found in a man aged 40-49 years in good health and CMV-seropositive. This chain connects TRBV30 to TRBJ2-2, with TRBD2 as a possible D gene (5 bases). Sequencing was done on a sample of PBMCs. The CDR3 nucleotides are TGTGCCTGGAGTCGGGGAGTGAACACCGGGGAGCTGTTTTTT. This translates into CAWSRGVNTGELFF.